This TCR beta chain appears in the sequencing data of a study of CD8+CD57+ T cells in acquired aplastic anemia. Study-wide results and limits: It was found that more than 25 CD8+ CDR3 sequences were shared between patients and controls.

This CDR3 has 13 residues. The V gene's germline CDR1 is SNHLY and CDR2 FYNNEI. Between the trimmed V and J ends, which lost 4 bases and 8 bases, there was a span of 9 bases. This clonotype has a handful of counts. The antigen is undetermined. Profiles of TCR beta VDJ and CDR3 were generated from a genomic DNA template. TCRdb ran MiXCR on the reads and lists one entry per CDR3 protein. The sample gives around 180,000 distinct CDR3 sequences, about half of which show up once; over 10% is in the top ten. All sequencing subjects had displayed CD8+CD57+ cell expansion on flow cytometry. The chain is built from TRBV2 and TRBJ1-6; no reliable D call. This TCR was recovered from a human donor with aplastic anemia. Sequences were obtained from sorted CD4+, CD8+, or CD8+CD57+ T cells (not recorded which) from PBMCs. For the CDR3, the DNA is TGTGCCAGCAGTGGGTTTGCCGATTCACCCCTCCACTTT. As protein: CASSGFADSPLHF. The whole variable domain, remainder taken from reference TRBV2 and TRBJ1-6, is EPEVTQTPSHQVTQMGQEVILRCVPISNHLYFYWYRQILGQKVEFLVSFYNNEISEKSEIFDDQFSVERPDGSNFTLKIRSTKLEDSAMYFCASSGFADSPLHFGNGTRLTVT.